Listed here is a single T cell receptor beta chain. V shed 4 bases and J shed 0 bases, with 18 bases lying between them. The CDR3 has 17 amino acids. CDR1 MGHRA and CDR2 YSYEKL come from the germline V gene. Study processing details: By means of reference gene primer amplification, nucleated cell counts were estimated. Only in-frame clones appear in the TCRdb table, and some are missing; sequencing was by immunoSEQ multiplex PCR. V, J and clone size are taken as reported in that table, and D and trimming were inferred from the DNA itself. Among tens of thousands of clones, around 87% were seen once, and the ten largest hold 7% to 9%. The data stem from a study of blood T cell repertoires in COVID-19. The overall study: Spain, Italy and the United States supplied samples that represented acute and convalescent COVID-19. Sample material is recorded as cDNA or gDNA derived from T cells, B-cell-depleted T cells, or PBMCs.

J is TRBJ1-1 and V is TRBV4-1, with a tentative D call TRBD1 (5 bases). Sample: peripheral blood. The receptor was isolated from a human donor with acute or convalescent COVID-19. The donor label of this sample is uncertain. The CDR3 here is CASSPRGGGSLNTEAFF. DNA for the CDR3: TGCGCCAGCAGCCCGCGAGGCGGGGGGAGCCTGAACACTGAAGCTTTCTTT.